These 10 T cell receptor beta chains came from one sample sequenced in a study of T cells after yellow fever vaccination. One entry per CDR3 protein results from TCRdb running MiXCR on the 5' RACE reads. Among some 320,000 distinct CDR3 sequences listed, approximately 4.5% were seen once. The sample was PBMCs, taken 15 days after the yellow fever booster vaccination. Receptors originate from a man aged 18 to 29 who received the YFV17D yellow fever vaccine.

The rearrangement joins TRBV15 to TRBJ1-5, with D unclear. The CDR3 runs to 12 residues. The germline CDR1 and CDR2 sequences are LNHNV and YYDKDF (reference sequence). V was cut by 0 bases and J by 10 bases, with 7 bases left in between. The CDR3 loop is CATSRDSGPQHF. As DNA, the CDR3 is TGTGCCACCAGCAGAGATTCGGGTCCCCAGCATTTT.

This clonotype turned up a few times. The chain carries TRBV11-2 and TRBJ2-1, with TRBD2 matching 7 bases. Trimming took 5 bases from V and 2 from J; bases not matched to a gene: 6. Germline lookup yields CDR1 SGHAT and CDR2 FQNNGV. This CDR3 is built from 15 residues. The CDR3 sequence: CASSLGGSPYNEQFF. Written as DNA, the CDR3 is TGTGCCAGCAGCCTCGGGGGGTCCCCCTACAATGAGCAGTTCTTC. The full variable domain, completed using reference TRBV11-2 and TRBJ2-1, is EAGVAQSPRYKIIEKRQSVAFWCNPISGHATLYWYQQILGQGPKLLIQFQNNGVVDDSQLPKDRFSAERLKGVDSTLKIQPAKLEDSAVYLCASSLGGSPYNEQFFGPGTRLTVL.

In this sample, this clonotype turned up many times. The chain links TRBV7-2 to TRBJ2-3, with 9 bases fitting TRBD2. Losses at the gene ends were 5 bases for V and 4 bases for J; bases not matched to a gene: 10. CDR1 SGHTA and CDR2 FQGNSA come from the germline V gene. The CDR3 extends over 16 amino acids. CDR3 sequence reads: CASSPWAGGPSDTQYF. Here the CDR3 DNA reads TGTGCCAGCAGCCCGTGGGCGGGGGGGCCCTCAGATACGCAGTATTTT.

This clonotype was recorded at least ten times. The chain links TRBV5-1 to TRBJ2-2; a possible D gene is TRBD1 (6 bases). CDR3 size: 14 residues. V shed 4 bases and J shed 6 bases, with 13 bases lying between them. Germline V gives CDR1 SGHRS, CDR2 YFSETQ. CDR3 sequence reads: CASSHQQGSGELFF. In DNA form, the CDR3 reads TGCGCCAGCAGCCACCAACAGGGCTCCGGGGAGCTGTTTTTT. The variable domain in full, completed from reference TRBV5-1 and TRBJ2-2, reads KAGVTQTPRYLIKTRGQQVTLSCSPISGHRSVSWYQQTPGQGLQFLFEYFSETQRNKGNFPGRFSGRQFSNSRSEMNVSTLELGDSALYLCASSHQQGSGELFFGEGSRLTVL.

J is TRBJ1-1 and V is TRBV28; D is uncertain. Between the trimmed V and J ends, which lost 8 bases and 11 bases, there was a span of 15 bases. Germline CDR1 is MDHEN and CDR2 is SYDVKM. The CDR3 runs 11 residues. This CDR3 reads CASGYSRWAFF. CDR3 nucleotides: TGTGCCAGCGGGTATAGTCGGTGGGCTTTCTTT.

Ten or more counts support this clonotype. The chain uses TRBV4-1 and TRBJ2-5; tentatively, D is TRBD2 (5 bases). V lost 2 bases to trimming and J lost 4 bases, with 17 bases between them. The CDR3 covers 16 residues. Germline V lookup: CDR1 MGHRA, CDR2 YSYEKL. CDR3 protein: CASSQTSGFLPETQYF. CDR3 coding DNA: TGCGCCAGCAGCCAAACCAGCGGCTTCCTTCCAGAGACCCAGTACTTC.

The rearrangement joins TRBV10-3 to TRBJ1-5; D uncertain. This CDR3 region has 12 residues. Germline V CDR1 and CDR2: ENHRY, SYGVKD. CDR3 bases: TGTGCATTTACAGATAGCAATCAGCCCCAGCATTTT. Translating it yields CAFTDSNQPQHF.

The rearrangement joins TRBV7-2 to TRBJ1-4; weak D call: TRBD1 (5 bases). Germline V CDR1 and CDR2: SGHTA, FQGNSA. Trimming pared 3 bases from V and 8 bases from J, leaving 7 bases between. The CDR3 has 12 amino acids. CDR3 sequence: CASSFTGEKLFF. The CDR3 nucleotides are TGTGCCAGCAGCTTCACAGGAGAAAAACTGTTTTTT.

This CDR3 is CASSFPTGGQGIAEAFF. The CDR3 bases are TGTGCCAGCAGTTTCCCTACCGGCGGACAGGGAATAGCTGAAGCTTTCTTT. The chain recombines TRBV12-3 or TRBV12-4 with TRBJ1-1, with 8 positions matching TRBD1. CDR3 size: 17 residues. Unmatched junction bases numbered 15, after V lost 3 bases and J lost 6 bases.

This clonotype was recorded at least ten times. The chain uses TRBV5-6 and TRBJ2-1; the D gene is possibly TRBD1 (6 bases). Germline CDR1 is SGHDT and CDR2 is YYEEEE. Between the trimmed V and J ends, which lost 2 bases and 0 bases, there was a span of 12 bases. This CDR3 has 16 amino acids. The CDR3 sequence is CASSLTGISSYNEQFF. The CDR3 DNA is TGTGCCAGCAGCTTAACAGGGATCAGCTCCTACAATGAGCAGTTCTTC.